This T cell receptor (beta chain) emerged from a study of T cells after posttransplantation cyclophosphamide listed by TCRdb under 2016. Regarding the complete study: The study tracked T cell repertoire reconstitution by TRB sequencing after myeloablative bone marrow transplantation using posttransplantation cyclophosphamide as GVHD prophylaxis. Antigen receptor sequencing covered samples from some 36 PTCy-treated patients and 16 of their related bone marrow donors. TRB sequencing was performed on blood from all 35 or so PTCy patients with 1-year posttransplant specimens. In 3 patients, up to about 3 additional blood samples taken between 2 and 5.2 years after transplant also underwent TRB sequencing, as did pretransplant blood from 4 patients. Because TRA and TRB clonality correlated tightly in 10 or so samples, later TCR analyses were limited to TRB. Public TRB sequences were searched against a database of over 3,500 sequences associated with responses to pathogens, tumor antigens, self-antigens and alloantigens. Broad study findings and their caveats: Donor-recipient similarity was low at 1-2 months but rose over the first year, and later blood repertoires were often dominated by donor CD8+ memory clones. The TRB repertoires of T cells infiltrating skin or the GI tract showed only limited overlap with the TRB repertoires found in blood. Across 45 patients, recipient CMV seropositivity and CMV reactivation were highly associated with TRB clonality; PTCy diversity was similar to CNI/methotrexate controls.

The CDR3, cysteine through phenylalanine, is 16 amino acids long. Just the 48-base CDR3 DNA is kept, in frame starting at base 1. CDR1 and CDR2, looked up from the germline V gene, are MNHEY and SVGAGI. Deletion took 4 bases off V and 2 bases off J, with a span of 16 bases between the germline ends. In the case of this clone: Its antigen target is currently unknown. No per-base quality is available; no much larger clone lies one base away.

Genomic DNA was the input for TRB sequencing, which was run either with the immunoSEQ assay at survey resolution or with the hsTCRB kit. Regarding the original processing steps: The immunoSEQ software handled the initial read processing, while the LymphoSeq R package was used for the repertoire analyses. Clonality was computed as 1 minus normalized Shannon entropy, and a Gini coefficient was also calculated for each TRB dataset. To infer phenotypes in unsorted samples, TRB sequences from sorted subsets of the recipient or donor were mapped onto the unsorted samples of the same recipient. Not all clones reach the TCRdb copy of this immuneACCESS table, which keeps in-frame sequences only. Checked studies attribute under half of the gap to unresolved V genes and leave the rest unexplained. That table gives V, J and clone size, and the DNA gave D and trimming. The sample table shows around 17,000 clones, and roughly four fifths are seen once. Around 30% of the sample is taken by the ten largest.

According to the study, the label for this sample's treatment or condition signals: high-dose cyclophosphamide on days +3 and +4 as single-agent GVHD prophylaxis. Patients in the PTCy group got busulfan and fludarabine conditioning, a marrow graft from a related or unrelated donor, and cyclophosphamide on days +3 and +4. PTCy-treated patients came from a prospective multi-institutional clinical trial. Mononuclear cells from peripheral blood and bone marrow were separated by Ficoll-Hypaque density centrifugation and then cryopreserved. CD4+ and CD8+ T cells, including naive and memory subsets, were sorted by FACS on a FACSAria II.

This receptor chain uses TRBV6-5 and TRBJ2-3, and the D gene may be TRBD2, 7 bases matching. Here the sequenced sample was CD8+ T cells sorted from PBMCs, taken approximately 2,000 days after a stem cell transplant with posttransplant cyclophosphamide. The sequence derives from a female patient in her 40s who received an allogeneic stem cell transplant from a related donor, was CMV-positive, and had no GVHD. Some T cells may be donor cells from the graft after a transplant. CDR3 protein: CASSSLGRGVTDTQYF. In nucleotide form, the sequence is TGTGCCAGCAGTTCCCTGGGGAGGGGGGTCACAGATACGCAGTATTTT.